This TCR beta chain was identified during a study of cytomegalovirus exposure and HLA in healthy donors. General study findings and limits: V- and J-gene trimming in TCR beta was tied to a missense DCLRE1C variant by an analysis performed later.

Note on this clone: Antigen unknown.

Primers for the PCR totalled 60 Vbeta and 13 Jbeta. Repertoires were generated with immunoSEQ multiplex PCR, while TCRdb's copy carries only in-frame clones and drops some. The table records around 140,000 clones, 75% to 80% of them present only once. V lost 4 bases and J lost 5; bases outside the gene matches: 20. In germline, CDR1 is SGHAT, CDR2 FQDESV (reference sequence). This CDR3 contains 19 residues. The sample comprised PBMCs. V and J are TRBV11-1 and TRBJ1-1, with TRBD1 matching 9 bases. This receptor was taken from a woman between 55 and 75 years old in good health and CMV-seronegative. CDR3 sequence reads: CASSSGPGQGPLLWTEAFF. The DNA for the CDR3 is TGTGCCAGCAGCTCAGGACCGGGACAGGGTCCTCTATTGTGGACTGAAGCTTTCTTT.